Presented here are 27 T cell receptor beta chains from one specimen sequenced in a study of blood T cell repertoires in COVID-19 (dated by TCRdb to 2018 to 2021). The library was prepared using the immunoSEQ multiplex PCR assay. TCRdb carries this immuneACCESS record with in-frame sequences only. Its versions omit some clonotypes, under half of them owing to an unresolved V gene in the studies checked, with the rest unexplained. A total of 150,000 to 200,000 clones appear in this sample, roughly 79% of them only once. 15% to 20% of the sample is taken by the ten largest. The sequenced material came from peripheral blood. These TCRs come from a man in his sixties with active or convalescent COVID-19.

This clone was seen once. V usage is TRBV7-2 and J usage is TRBJ2-3; D ambiguous. In germline, CDR1 is SGHTA, CDR2 FQGNSA. Trimming stripped 1 base from V and 5 bases from J, with 7 bases between. The CDR3 has 13 residues. The CDR3 DNA sequence: TGTGCCAGCAGCTTAGTCTGGAGAGATACGCAGTATTTT. Translated: CASSLVWRDTQYF.

The V gene is TRBV11-2, the J gene TRBJ2-7; tentatively, D is TRBD2 (5 bases). The germline V gene has CDR1 SGHAT and CDR2 FQNNGV. The CDR3 totals 12 residues. V lost 3 bases, J lost 7 bases, and 10 bases lay in between. This CDR3 is CASSFTEREQYF. The CDR3 coding sequence is TGTGCCAGCAGCTTCACGGAGCGGGAGCAGTACTTC.

This clone was found a few times. The gene calls are TRBV5-1 and TRBJ1-2; D is possibly TRBD1 (5 bases). The CDR3 extends over 14 amino acids. Germline CDR1 SGHRS, CDR2 YFSETQ. V lost 2 bases to trimming and J lost 1 base, with 9 bases between them. The CDR3 loop reads CASSFDSLNYGYTF. The CDR3 coding sequence is TGCGCCAGCAGCTTTGACAGCCTTAACTATGGCTACACCTTC.

V and J are TRBV2 and TRBJ2-3; maybe TRBD2 (5 bases). Germline V gives CDR1 SNHLY, CDR2 FYNNEI. V was shortened by 4 bases and J by 9 bases, with 11 bases between the two germline ends. The CDR3 is made up of 12 amino acids. The CDR3 region has the DNA TGTGCCAGCAGTGTCCCCCCGGGGACGCAGTATTTT. Translation gives CASSVPPGTQYF.

V usage is TRBV7-9 and J usage is TRBJ2-2, with 8 bases matching TRBD1. CDR3 length: 15 residues. V dropped 0 bases and J dropped 6; count of bases not matched to a gene: 3. The germline CDR1 and CDR2 sequences are SEHNR and FQNEAQ (reference sequence). Written as DNA, the CDR3 is TGTGCCAGCAGCTTAGCCAGGGGGCAGGCCGGGGAGCTGTTTTTT. Amino acids: CASSLARGQAGELFF. The variable domain in full, with the rest retrieved from reference TRBV7-9 and TRBJ2-2, is DTGVSQNPRHKITKRGQNVTFRCDPISEHNRLYWYRQTLGQGPEFLTYFQNEAQLEKSRLLSDRFSAERPKGSFSTLEIQRTEQGDSAMYLCASSLARGQAGELFFGEGSRLTVL.

The chain uses TRBV6-5 and TRBJ1-4; TRBD1 matches at 10 bases. Germline CDR1 is MNHEY and CDR2 is SVGAGI. V lost 4 bases to trimming and J lost 7 bases; unmatched junction nucleotides: 3. The CDR3 loop spans 14 amino acids. The CDR3: CASSSGTGVEKLFF. The DNA of the CDR3 is TGTGCCAGCAGTTCCGGGACAGGGGTTGAAAAACTGTTTTTT.

This clone was observed a single time. V and J are TRBV7-3 and TRBJ2-3; D uncertain. V was pared by 5 bases and J by 1 base, with 10 bases between. The CDR3 sequence is 14 residues long. The V gene's germline CDR1 is SGHTA and CDR2 FQGTGA. The CDR3, as DNA: TGTGCCAGCAGCCCATCTCCGGGCACAGATACGCAGTATTTT. Translating gives CASSPSPGTDTQYF.

The chain couples TRBV14 to TRBJ2-2, with D possibly TRBD1 on 5 matching bases. The CDR3 consists of 16 residues. Germline V CDR1 and CDR2: SGHDN, FVKESK. Between the trimmed V and J ends, which lost 1 base and 5 bases, there was a span of 14 bases. The CDR3 DNA reads as TGTGCCAGCAGCCAAGTGGAAGGGGTTTTGACCGGGGAGCTGTTTTTT. Protein sequence: CASSQVEGVLTGELFF.

V is TRBV10-3 and J is TRBJ1-5; D perhaps matches TRBD1 (5 bases). V was shortened by 11 bases and J by 2 bases, with 28 bases between the two germline ends. The CDR3 length is 18 residues. CDR1 and CDR2 from the germline V gene are ENHRY and SYGVKD. CDR3 protein: CAPREESRGGMRNQPQHF. CDR3 nucleotide sequence: TGTGCCCCCAGGGAGGAAAGTCGGGGAGGAATGCGCAATCAGCCCCAGCATTTT.

The genes are TRBV7-2 and TRBJ2-7; TRBD1 matches at 7 bases. The J segment lost 2 bases and the V segment lost 5 bases, leaving 6 bases of the junction unmatched. Germline-derived CDR1 and CDR2 are SGHTA and FQGNSA. The CDR3 runs to 14 residues. The CDR3, as DNA: TGTGCCAGCAGCCTTAACAGGGGCCCCTACGAGCAGTACTTC. It specifies CASSLNRGPYEQYF.

The sample holds a few counts of this clone. The same CDR3 can be traced to other DNA sequences in this sample. The chain carries TRBV30 and TRBJ1-1, with TRBD1 identical over 8 bases. From germline, CDR1 is GTSNPN and CDR2 SVGIG (reference sequence). This CDR3 contains 14 residues. Trimming removed 5 bases from V and 0 bases from J; junction bases left unmatched: 5. CDR3 bases: TGTGCCTGGCTAACAGGGGGTATGAACACTGAAGCTTTCTTT. It encodes CAWLTGGMNTEAFF.

This rearrangement joins TRBV6-1 to TRBJ2-7; possibly TRBD1 for D (5 bases). This CDR3 spans 17 amino acids. With 1 base removed from V and 4 bases from J, the gap between germline ends came to 20 bases. Germline loops: CDR1 MNHNS, CDR2 SASEGT. Here the CDR3 DNA reads TGTGCCAGCAGTGAAGTGGGGCAGGTTAAGGGCCTTTACGAGCAGTACTTC. Encoded protein: CASSEVGQVKGLYEQYF.

With regard to this clone: Additional DNA sequences in this sample encode the identical CDR3. The rearrangement uses TRBV27 and TRBJ2-5, with D tentatively TRBD1 (5 bases). V was clipped by 3 bases and J by 1 base, with 9 bases between them. This CDR3 is 14 amino acids long. Germline V lookup: CDR1 MNHEY, CDR2 SMNVEV (reference sequence). For the CDR3, the DNA is TGTGCCAGCAGTTTCGGCCAGGGCCAAGAGACCCAGTACTTC. Translating it yields CASSFGQGQETQYF.

This chain links TRBV11-3 with TRBJ2-2, with D maybe TRBD2 (5 bases). Germline V gene lookup returns CDR1 SGHNT and CDR2 YENEEA. The CDR3 length is 11 residues. V was clipped by 5 bases and J by 9 bases, with 7 bases between them. The CDR3 loop reads CASSRGRELFF. CDR3 DNA sequence: TGTGCCAGCAGCCGGGGTAGGGAGCTGTTTTTT.

In DNA, the CDR3 is TGTGCCAGCAGCGTGCGGGAGGGGGGCACAGATACGCAGTATTTT. Amino acids: CASSVREGGTDTQYF. This rearrangement joins TRBV9 to TRBJ2-3, with 9 bases identical to TRBD2. The CDR3 has 15 residues. Germline lookup yields CDR1 SGDLS and CDR2 YYNGEE. V shed 2 bases, J shed 1 base, and the junction held 2 bases outside the gene matches.

The V gene is TRBV24-1, the J gene TRBJ1-1; no clear D gene. CDR3 length: 11 amino acids. Trimming cost V 5 bases and J 5 bases, with 5 bases left between them. The germline gives CDR1 KGHDR, CDR2 SFDVKD. The CDR3, as DNA: TGTGCCACCAGTGGAGGAACTGAAGCTTTCTTT. Amino acid sequence: CATSGGTEAFF.

The rearrangement uses TRBV6-4 and TRBJ2-2, with 7 bases that match TRBD2. In germline, CDR1 is MRHNA, CDR2 SNTAGT. V shed 9 bases, J shed 4 bases, and the junction held 8 bases outside the gene matches. This CDR3 region has 14 residues. CDR3 sequence: CASQFASGTGELFF. In DNA form, the CDR3 reads TGTGCCAGTCAGTTTGCTAGCGGCACCGGGGAGCTGTTTTTT.

V usage is TRBV28 and J usage is TRBJ1-2; TRBD1 matches 8 bases. There are 14 residues in the CDR3. CDR1 is MDHEN, CDR2 SYDVKM, per germline. Trimming cost V 7 bases and J 2 bases; bases outside gene matches: 6. Here the CDR3 DNA reads TGTGCCAGCAATTCTCAGGGGGCCAACTATGGCTACACCTTC. This encodes CASNSQGANYGYTF.

The chain is built from TRBV6-5 and TRBJ2-5, with D possibly matching TRBD1 (6 bases). This CDR3 spans 13 amino acids. CDR1 and CDR2 (germline): MNHEY, SVGAGI. Trimming left V 4 bases short and J 4 bases short, with 10 bases between. The CDR3, as DNA: TGTGCCAGCAGTTCGACAGGCCGAGAGACCCAGTACTTC. It translates to CASSSTGRETQYF.

The J gene is TRBJ1-5, the V gene TRBV6-4; D call uncertain. Trimming took off 0 bases at V and 4 bases at J, with 7 bases between the two ends. Germline CDR1 reads MRHNA; CDR2 reads SNTAGT. The CDR3 has 14 amino acids. CDR3 DNA sequence: TGTGCCAGCAGTGACTCGCCGGGAAATCAGCCCCAGCATTTT. Its protein is CASSDSPGNQPQHF.

The chain couples TRBV6-6 to TRBJ1-2, with 9 positions matching TRBD1. The germline CDR1 and CDR2 sequences are MNHNY and SVGAGI (reference sequence). J lost 8 bases, V lost 5 bases, and 9 bases had no gene match. This CDR3 region has 14 residues. The CDR3 here is CASSNDRGFRGYTF. The CDR3 region has the DNA TGTGCCAGCAGTAACGACAGGGGGTTTCGAGGCTACACCTTC.

The rearrangement uses TRBV6-4 and TRBJ1-2, with 7 bases matching TRBD1. With 4 bases clipped from V and 4 bases from J, the junction kept 3 bases outside the gene matches. CDR1 and CDR2 from the germline V gene are MRHNA and SNTAGT. The CDR3 has 13 amino acids. CDR3 in DNA: TGTGCCAGCAGTGCAGGGGGTGGCTATGGCTACACCTTC. Its translation: CASSAGGGYGYTF.

The genes are TRBV24-1 and TRBJ2-2, with 9 nucleotides matching TRBD2. This CDR3 region has 19 residues. V dropped 3 bases and J dropped 2; count of bases not matched to a gene: 12. Looked up from germline, CDR1 is KGHDR and CDR2 is SFDVKD. In DNA form, the CDR3 reads TGTGCCACCAGTGATCCGTCCTCCCCTAGCGGGACCAACACCGGGGAGCTGTTTTTT. It encodes CATSDPSSPSGTNTGELFF.

The chain has TRBV5-1 and TRBJ2-1; D might be TRBD2 (6 bases). Trimming took off 5 bases at V and 6 bases at J, with 18 bases between the two ends. CDR1 SGHRS and CDR2 YFSETQ come from the germline V gene. The CDR3 covers 15 residues. CDR3 coding DNA: TGCGCCAGCAGTTACCCGGCCACCGGGGGCAATGAGCAGTTCTTC. Translation: CASSYPATGGNEQFF.

This clone was seen a few times. The chain carries TRBV6-4 and TRBJ2-2, with D possibly being TRBD2 (5 bases). This CDR3 region has 13 residues. Germline V lookup: CDR1 MRHNA, CDR2 SNTAGT. Trimming took 6 bases from V and 7 from J, leaving 12 bases between them. CDR3 protein: CASSPTRGGELFF. CDR3 DNA sequence: TGTGCCAGCAGCCCGACTCGGGGCGGGGAGCTGTTTTTT.

This CDR3 reads CASSLRDRGLEQYF. CDR3 bases: TGTGCCAGCAGTTTACGGGACAGGGGTTTAGAGCAGTACTTC. The chain employs TRBV28 and TRBJ2-7; 10 nucleotides agree with TRBD1. V was clipped by 2 bases and J by 7 bases; unmatched bases: 5. The CDR3 is made up of 14 amino acids. The V gene's germline CDR1 is MDHEN and CDR2 SYDVKM. Combining the CDR3 with reference TRBV28 and TRBJ2-7 gives the whole variable domain DVKVTQSSRYLVKRTGEKVFLECVQDMDHENMFWYRQDPGLGLRLIYFSYDVKMKEKGDIPEGYSVSREKKERFSLILESASTNQTSMYLCASSLRDRGLEQYFGPGTRLTVT.

This chain joins TRBV19 and TRBJ2-2, with D possibly TRBD1 on 6 matching bases. This CDR3 contains 14 residues. Trimming removed 1 base from V and 5 bases from J, with 8 bases in between. Germline lookup yields CDR1 LNHDA and CDR2 SQIVND (reference sequence). The CDR3 DNA follows: TGTGCCAGTAGTATAGTACAGGGAACCGGGGAGCTGTTTTTT. Protein sequence: CASSIVQGTGELFF.